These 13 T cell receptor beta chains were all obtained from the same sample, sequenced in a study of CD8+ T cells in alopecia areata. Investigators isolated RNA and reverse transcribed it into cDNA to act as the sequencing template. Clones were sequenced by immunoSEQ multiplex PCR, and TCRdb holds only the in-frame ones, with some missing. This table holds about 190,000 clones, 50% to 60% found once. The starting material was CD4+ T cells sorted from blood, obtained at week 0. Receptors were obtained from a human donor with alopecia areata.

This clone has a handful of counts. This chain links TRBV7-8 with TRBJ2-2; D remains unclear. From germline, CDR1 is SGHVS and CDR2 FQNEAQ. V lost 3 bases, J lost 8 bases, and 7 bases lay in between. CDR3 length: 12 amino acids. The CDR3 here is CASSFPKGELFF. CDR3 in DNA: TGTGCCAGCAGCTTCCCCAAAGGGGAGCTGTTTTTT.

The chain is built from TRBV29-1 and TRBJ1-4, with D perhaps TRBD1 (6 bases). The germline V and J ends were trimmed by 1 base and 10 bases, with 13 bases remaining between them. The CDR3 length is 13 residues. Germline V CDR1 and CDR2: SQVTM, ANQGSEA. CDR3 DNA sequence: TGCAGCGTTGAAGTACAGGGAGGTGGAAAACTGTTTTTT. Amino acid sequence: CSVEVQGGGKLFF.

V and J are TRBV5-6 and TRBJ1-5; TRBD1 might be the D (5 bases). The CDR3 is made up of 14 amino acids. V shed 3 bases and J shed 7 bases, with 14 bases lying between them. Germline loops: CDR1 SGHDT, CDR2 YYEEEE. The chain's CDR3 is CASSSRAGWQPQHF. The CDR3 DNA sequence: TGTGCCAGCAGCTCCAGGGCGGGCTGGCAGCCCCAGCATTTT.

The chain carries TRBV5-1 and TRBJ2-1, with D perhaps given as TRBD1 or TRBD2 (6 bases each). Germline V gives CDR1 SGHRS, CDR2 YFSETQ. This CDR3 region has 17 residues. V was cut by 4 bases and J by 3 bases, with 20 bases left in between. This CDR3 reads CASSHTSPKGVYNEQFF. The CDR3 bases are TGCGCCAGCAGCCATACTAGCCCAAAGGGGGTCTACAATGAGCAGTTCTTC.

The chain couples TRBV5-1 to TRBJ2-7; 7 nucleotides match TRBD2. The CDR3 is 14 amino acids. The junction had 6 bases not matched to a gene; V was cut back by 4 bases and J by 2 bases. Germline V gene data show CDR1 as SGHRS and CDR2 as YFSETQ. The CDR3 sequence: CASSGAGNAYEQYF. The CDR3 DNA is TGCGCCAGCAGCGGAGCGGGGAACGCCTACGAGCAGTACTTC.

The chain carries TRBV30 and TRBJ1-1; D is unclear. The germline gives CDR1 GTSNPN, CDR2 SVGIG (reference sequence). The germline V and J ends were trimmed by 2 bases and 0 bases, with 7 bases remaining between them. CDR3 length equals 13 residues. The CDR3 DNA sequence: TGTGCCTGGAGTAAAGGGTTGAACACTGAAGCTTTCTTT. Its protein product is CAWSKGLNTEAFF.

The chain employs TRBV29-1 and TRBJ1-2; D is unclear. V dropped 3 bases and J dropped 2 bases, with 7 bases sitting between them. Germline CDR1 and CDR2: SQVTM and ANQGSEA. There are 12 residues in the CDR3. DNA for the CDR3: TGCAGCGTTGATTCGGAGAACTATGGCTACACCTTC. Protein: CSVDSENYGYTF.

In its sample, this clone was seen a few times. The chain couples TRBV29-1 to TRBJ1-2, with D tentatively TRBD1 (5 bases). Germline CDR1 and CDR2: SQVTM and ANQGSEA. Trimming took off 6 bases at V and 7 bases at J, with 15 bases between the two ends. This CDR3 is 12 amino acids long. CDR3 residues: CSVGNAGFGYTF. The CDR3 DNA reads TGCAGCGTGGGCAATGCAGGGTTTGGCTACACCTTC. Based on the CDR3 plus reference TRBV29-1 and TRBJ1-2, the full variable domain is SAVISQKPSRDICQRGTSLTIQCQVDSQVTMMFWYRQQPGQSLTLIATANQGSEATYESGFVIDKFPISRPNLTFSTLTVSNMSPEDSSIYLCSVGNAGFGYTFGSGTRLTVV.

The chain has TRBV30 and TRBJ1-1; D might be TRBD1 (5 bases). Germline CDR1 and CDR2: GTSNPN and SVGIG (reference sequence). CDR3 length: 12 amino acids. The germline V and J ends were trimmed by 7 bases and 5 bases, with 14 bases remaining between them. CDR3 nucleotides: TGTGCCTTTGCCAGGGAGGTAACTGAAGCTTTCTTT. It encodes CAFAREVTEAFF.

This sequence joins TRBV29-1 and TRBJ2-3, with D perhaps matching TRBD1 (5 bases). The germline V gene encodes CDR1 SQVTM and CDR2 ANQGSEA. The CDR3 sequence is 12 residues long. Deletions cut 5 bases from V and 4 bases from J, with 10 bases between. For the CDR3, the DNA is TGCAGCGTTATCACAGGAGCAGATACGCAGTATTTT. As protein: CSVITGADTQYF.

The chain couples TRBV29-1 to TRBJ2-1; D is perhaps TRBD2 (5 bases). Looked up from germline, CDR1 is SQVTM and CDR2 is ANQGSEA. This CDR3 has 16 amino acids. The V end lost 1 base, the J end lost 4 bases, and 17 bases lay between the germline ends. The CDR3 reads CSVEGTLSGGYNEQFF. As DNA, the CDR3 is TGCAGCGTTGAAGGGACTCTCTCGGGCGGATACAATGAGCAGTTCTTC.

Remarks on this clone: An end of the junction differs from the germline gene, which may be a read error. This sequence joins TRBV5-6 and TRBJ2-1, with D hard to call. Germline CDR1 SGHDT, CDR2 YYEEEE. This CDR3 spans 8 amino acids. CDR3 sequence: CASRLVFF. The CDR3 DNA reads TGTGCCAGCAGGTTGGTGTTCTTC.

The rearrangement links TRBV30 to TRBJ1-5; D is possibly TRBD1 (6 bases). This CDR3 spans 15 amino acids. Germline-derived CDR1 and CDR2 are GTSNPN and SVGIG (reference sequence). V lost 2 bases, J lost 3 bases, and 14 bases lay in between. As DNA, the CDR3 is TGTGCCTGGAGTAAATTTTCAGGGGACAATCAGCCCCAGCATTTT. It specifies CAWSKFSGDNQPQHF.